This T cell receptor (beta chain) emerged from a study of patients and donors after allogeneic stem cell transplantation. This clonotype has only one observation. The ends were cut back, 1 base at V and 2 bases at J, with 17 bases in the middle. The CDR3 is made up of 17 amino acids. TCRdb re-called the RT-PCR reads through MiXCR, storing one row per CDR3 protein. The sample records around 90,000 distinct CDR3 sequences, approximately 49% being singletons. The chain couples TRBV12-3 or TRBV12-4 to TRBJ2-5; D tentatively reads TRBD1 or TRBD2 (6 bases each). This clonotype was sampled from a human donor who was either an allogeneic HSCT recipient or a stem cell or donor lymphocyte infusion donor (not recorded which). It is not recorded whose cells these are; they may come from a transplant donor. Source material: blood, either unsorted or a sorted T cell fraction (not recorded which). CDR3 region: CASSLGRRGVRQETQYF. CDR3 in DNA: TGTGCCAGCAGTTTAGGGAGGAGGGGGGTTCGTCAAGAGACCCAGTACTTC.